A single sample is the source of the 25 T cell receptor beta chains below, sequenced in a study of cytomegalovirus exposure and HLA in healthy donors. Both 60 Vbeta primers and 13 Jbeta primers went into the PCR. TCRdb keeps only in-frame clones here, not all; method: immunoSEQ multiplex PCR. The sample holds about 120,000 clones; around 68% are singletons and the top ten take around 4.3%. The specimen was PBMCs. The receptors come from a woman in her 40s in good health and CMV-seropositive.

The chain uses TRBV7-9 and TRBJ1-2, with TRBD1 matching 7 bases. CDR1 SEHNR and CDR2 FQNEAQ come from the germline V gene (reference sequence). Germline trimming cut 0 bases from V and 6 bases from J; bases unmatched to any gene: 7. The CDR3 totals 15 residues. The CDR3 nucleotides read TGTGCCAGCAGCTTAGCAGGGGCAGGGGGAGATGGCTACACCTTC. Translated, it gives CASSLAGAGGDGYTF.

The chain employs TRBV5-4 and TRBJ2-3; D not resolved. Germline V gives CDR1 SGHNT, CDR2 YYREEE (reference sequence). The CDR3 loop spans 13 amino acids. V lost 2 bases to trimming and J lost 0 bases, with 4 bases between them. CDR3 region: CASSFSSTDTQYF. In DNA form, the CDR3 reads TGTGCCAGCAGCTTTTCTAGCACAGATACGCAGTATTTT.

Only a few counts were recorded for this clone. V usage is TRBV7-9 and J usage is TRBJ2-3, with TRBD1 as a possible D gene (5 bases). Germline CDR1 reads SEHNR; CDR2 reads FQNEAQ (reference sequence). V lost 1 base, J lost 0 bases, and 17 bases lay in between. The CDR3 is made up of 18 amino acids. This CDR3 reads CASSLGGPFEASTDTQYF. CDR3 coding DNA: TGTGCCAGCAGCTTAGGGGGCCCCTTCGAGGCTAGCACAGATACGCAGTATTTT.

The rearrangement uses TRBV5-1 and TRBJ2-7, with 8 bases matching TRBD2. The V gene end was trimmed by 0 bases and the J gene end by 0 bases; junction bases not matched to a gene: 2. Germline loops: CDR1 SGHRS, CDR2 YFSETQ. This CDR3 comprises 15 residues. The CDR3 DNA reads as TGCGCCAGCAGCTTGGATACTAGCGGCTCCTACGAGCAGTACTTC. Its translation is CASSLDTSGSYEQYF.

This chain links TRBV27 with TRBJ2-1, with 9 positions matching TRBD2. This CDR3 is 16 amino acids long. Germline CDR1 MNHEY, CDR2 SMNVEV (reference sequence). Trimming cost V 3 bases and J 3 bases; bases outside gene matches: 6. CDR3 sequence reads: CASSFRVLAGYNEQFF. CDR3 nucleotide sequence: TGTGCCAGCAGTTTTAGGGTACTAGCGGGCTACAATGAGCAGTTCTTC.

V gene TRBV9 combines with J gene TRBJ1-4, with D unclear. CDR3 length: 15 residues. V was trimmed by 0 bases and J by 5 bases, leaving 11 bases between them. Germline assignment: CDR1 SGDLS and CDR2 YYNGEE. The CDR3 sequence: CASSVEGRGNEKLFF. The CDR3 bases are TGTGCCAGCAGCGTAGAGGGCCGGGGAAATGAAAAACTGTTTTTT.

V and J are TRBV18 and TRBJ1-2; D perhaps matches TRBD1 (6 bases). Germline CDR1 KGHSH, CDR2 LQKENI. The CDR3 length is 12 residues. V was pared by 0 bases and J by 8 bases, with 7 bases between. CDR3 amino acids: CASSPPGAGYTF. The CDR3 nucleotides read TGTGCCAGCTCACCACCGGGGGCCGGCTACACCTTC.

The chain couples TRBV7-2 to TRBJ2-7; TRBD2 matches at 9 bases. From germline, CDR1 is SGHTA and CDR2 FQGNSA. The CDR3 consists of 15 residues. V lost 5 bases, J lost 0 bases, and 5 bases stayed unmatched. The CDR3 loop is CASSHTTSGSYEQYF. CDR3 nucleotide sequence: TGTGCCAGCAGCCATACGACTAGCGGCTCCTACGAGCAGTACTTC.

The CDR3 bases are TGTGCCAGCTCAGTCGACAGGGCGGCTGAAAAACTGTTTTTT. Translated: CASSVDRAAEKLFF. The chain joins TRBV2 to TRBJ1-4; 7 bases map to TRBD1. V gave up 8 bases and J gave up 7 bases; unmatched junction bases: 10. The CDR3 has 14 amino acids. CDR1 SNHLY and CDR2 FYNNEI come from the germline V gene.

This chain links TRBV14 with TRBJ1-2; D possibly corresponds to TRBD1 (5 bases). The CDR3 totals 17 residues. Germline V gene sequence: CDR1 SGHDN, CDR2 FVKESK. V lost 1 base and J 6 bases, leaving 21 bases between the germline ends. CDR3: CASSQVGVKTDEDGYTF. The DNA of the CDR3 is TGTGCCAGCAGCCAAGTAGGGGTAAAGACAGATGAGGATGGCTACACCTTC.

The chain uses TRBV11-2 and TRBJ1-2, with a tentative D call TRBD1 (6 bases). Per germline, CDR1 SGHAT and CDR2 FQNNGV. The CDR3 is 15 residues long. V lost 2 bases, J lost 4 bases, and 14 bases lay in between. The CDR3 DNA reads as TGTGCCAGCAGCTTACCCGGGGGCGGGAGCTATGGCTACACCTTC. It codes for CASSLPGGGSYGYTF.

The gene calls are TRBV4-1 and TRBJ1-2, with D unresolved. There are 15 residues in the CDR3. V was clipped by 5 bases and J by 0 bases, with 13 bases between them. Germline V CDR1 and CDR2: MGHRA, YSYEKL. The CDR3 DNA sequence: TGCGCCAGCAGCTACGAGAGACTAGCTAACTATGGCTACACCTTC. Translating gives CASSYERLANYGYTF.

DNA of the CDR3: TGTGCCAGTCGATATAACGGGGGTGAGGACACTGAAGCTTTCTTT. Its translation is CASRYNGGEDTEAFF. The genes are TRBV19 and TRBJ1-1; weak D call: TRBD1 (5 bases). Germline V gene sequence: CDR1 LNHDA, CDR2 SQIVND (reference sequence). The CDR3 runs to 15 residues. Trimming took off 8 bases at V and 3 bases at J, with 19 bases between the two ends. Full variable domain (missing parts from reference TRBV19 and TRBJ1-1): DGGITQSPKYLFRKEGQNVTLSCEQNLNHDAMYWYRQDPGQGLRLIYYSQIVNDFQKGDIAEGYSVSREKKESFPLTVTSAQKNPTAFYLCASRYNGGEDTEAFFGQGTRLTVV.

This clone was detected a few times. The CDR3 loop is CASSLGVAGESGTQYF. CDR3 nucleotide sequence: TGCGCCAGCAGCTTGGGGGTAGCGGGAGAATCAGGGACCCAGTACTTC. V and J are TRBV5-1 and TRBJ2-5, with 9 nucleotides matching TRBD2. Trimming removed 0 bases from V and 7 bases from J; junction bases left unmatched: 10. In germline, CDR1 is SGHRS, CDR2 YFSETQ. CDR3 length: 16 residues.

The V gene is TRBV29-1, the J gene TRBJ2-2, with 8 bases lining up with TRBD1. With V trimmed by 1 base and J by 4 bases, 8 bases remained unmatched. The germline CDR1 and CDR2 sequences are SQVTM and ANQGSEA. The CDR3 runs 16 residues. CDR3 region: CSVEGSGQGPTGELFF. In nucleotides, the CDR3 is TGCAGCGTTGAAGGGAGTGGACAGGGTCCCACCGGGGAGCTGTTTTTT.

The CDR3 sequence is CASSQPGQERTDTQYF. CDR3 DNA: TGCGCCAGCAGCCAACCCGGACAGGAGCGCACAGATACGCAGTATTTT. The rearrangement links TRBV4-1 to TRBJ2-3, with TRBD1 identical over 7 bases. The CDR3 sequence is 16 residues long. Trimming cost V 2 bases and J 1 base; bases outside gene matches: 6. The germline V gene encodes CDR1 MGHRA and CDR2 YSYEKL.

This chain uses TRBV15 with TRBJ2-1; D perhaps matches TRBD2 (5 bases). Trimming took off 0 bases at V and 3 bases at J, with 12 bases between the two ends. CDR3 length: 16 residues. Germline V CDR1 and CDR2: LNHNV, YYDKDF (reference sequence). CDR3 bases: TGTGCCACCAGCAGAGAAGAGCCGGGAAACTACAATGAGCAGTTCTTC. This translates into CATSREEPGNYNEQFF.

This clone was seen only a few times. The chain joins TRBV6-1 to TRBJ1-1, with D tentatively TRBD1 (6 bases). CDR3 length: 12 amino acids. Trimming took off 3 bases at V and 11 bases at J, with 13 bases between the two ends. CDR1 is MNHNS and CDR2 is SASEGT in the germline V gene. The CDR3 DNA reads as TGTGCCAGCAGTGAGACAGGCATGAGGGCTTTCTTT. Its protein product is CASSETGMRAFF.

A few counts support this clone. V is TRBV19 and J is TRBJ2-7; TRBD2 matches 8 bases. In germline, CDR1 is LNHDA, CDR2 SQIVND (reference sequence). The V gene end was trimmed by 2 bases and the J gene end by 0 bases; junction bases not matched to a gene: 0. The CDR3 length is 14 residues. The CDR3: CASSITSGSYEQYF. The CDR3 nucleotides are TGTGCCAGTAGTATAACTAGCGGCTCCTACGAGCAGTACTTC.

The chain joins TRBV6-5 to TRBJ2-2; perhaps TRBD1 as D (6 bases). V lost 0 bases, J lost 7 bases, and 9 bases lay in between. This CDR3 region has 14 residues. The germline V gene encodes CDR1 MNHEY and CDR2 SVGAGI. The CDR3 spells CASSYSGGFGELFF. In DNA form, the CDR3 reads TGTGCCAGCAGTTACTCAGGGGGATTCGGGGAGCTGTTTTTT.

DNA of the CDR3: TGTGCCAGCTCACCCAACACAGGGTCGGGTGGCTACACCTTC. Its translation is CASSPNTGSGGYTF. The rearrangement uses TRBV18 and TRBJ1-2; maybe TRBD1 (6 bases). The CDR3 covers 14 residues. Trimming removed 3 bases from V and 7 bases from J, with 15 bases in between. Germline assignment: CDR1 KGHSH and CDR2 LQKENI. Together with reference TRBV18 and TRBJ1-2, the CDR3 gives the full variable domain: NAGVMQNPRHLVRRRGQEARLRCSPMKGHSHVYWYRQLPEEGLKFMVYLQKENIIDESGMPKERFSAEFPKEGPSILRIQQVVRGDSAAYFCASSPNTGSGGYTFGSGTRLTVV.

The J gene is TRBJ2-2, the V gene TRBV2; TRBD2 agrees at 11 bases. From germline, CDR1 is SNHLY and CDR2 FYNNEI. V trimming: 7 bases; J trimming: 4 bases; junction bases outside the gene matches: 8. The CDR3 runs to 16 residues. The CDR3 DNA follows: TGTGCCAGCACGGTAGCGGGAGGGTTAGGCACCGGGGAGCTGTTTTTT. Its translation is CASTVAGGLGTGELFF.

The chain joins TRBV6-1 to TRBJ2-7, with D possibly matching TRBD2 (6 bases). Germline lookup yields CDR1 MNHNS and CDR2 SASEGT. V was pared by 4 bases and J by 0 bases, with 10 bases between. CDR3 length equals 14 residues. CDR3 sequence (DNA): TGTGCCAGCAGTGCCGGGACTCCCTCCTACGAGCAGTACTTC. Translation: CASSAGTPSYEQYF.

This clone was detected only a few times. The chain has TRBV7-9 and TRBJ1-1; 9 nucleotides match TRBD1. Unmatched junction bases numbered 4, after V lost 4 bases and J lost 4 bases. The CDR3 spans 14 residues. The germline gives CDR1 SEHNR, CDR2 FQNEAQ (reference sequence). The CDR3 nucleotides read TGTGCCAGCAGCTGGGTGACAGGGGGCACTGAAGCTTTCTTT. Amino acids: CASSWVTGGTEAFF.

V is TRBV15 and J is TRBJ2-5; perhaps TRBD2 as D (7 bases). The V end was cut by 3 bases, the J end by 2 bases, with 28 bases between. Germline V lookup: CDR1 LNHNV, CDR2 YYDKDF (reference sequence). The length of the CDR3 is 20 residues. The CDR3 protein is CATSSPTGRRGGAQQETQYF. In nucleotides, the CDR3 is TGTGCCACCAGCAGCCCGACAGGACGCCGAGGGGGGGCTCAACAAGAGACCCAGTACTTC.